This entry lists 30 T cell receptor beta chains sequenced from one sample in a study of blood T cell repertoires in COVID-19 (TCRdb year 2020). Libraries were prepared through the immunoSEQ multiplex PCR assay. TCRdb provides this immuneACCESS table in a form limited to in-frame rearrangements. Some clones are lacking; in checked studies, under half of them reflect an unresolved V gene, and why the rest are absent is not known. For this sample the table gives roughly 200,000 clones, of which 60% to 85% were detected only once. Of the sample, roughly 8.6% is held by the ten largest clones. Source material: peripheral blood. The receptors were sampled from a woman in her 50s with active or convalescent COVID-19.

The table lists this clone with a count of one. This chain joins TRBV7-9 and TRBJ2-7; 7 bases agree with TRBD2. Unmatched junction bases numbered 2, after V lost 5 bases and J lost 4 bases. Germline loops: CDR1 SEHNR, CDR2 FQNEAQ (reference sequence). CDR3 size: 12 residues. CDR3 protein: CASSRGEYEQYF. CDR3 DNA sequence: TGTGCCAGCAGCCGGGGGGAGTACGAGCAGTACTTC.

The chain employs TRBV6-6 and TRBJ2-3, with a weak D call TRBD1 (7 bases). Germline lookup yields CDR1 MNHNY and CDR2 SVGAGI (reference sequence). This CDR3 is 16 amino acids long. Trimming took 8 bases from V and 1 from J, leaving 19 bases between them. Here the CDR3 DNA reads TGTGCCAGCCTTAGACTCAGGGGGACTGGCACAGATACGCAGTATTTT. Translating it yields CASLRLRGTGTDTQYF.

The rearrangement joins TRBV27 to TRBJ1-2; D uncertain. V was shortened by 7 bases and J by 1 base, with 4 bases between the two germline ends. The CDR3 has 11 amino acids. CDR1 and CDR2 from the germline V gene are MNHEY and SMNVEV (reference sequence). The CDR3 DNA follows: TGTGCCAGCACTTATAACTATGGCTACACCTTC. Its translation: CASTYNYGYTF.

The chain is built from TRBV7-2 and TRBJ2-7; 7 bases map to TRBD1. Germline V gene sequence: CDR1 SGHTA, CDR2 FQGNSA. This CDR3 is 13 amino acids long. With V trimmed by 4 bases and J by 3 bases, 3 bases remained unmatched. In DNA, the CDR3 is TGTGCCAGCAGCTGGGACAGACGCTACGAGCAGTACTTC. As protein: CASSWDRRYEQYF.

V gene TRBV6-5 combines with J gene TRBJ2-5, with D tentatively TRBD2 (6 bases). The germline CDR1 and CDR2 sequences are MNHEY and SVGAGI. Trimming left V 2 bases short and J 3 bases short, with 10 bases between. CDR3 size: 14 residues. The CDR3 loop is CASSYGGSKETQYF. Written as DNA, the CDR3 is TGTGCCAGCAGTTACGGGGGGAGTAAAGAGACCCAGTACTTC.

This clone has a handful of counts. The chain couples TRBV6-6 to TRBJ1-2, with TRBD1 as a possible D gene (5 bases). Trimming removed 2 bases from V and 4 bases from J, with 11 bases in between. The germline V gene encodes CDR1 MNHNY and CDR2 SVGAGI (reference sequence). The CDR3 is 14 amino acids. The CDR3 region is CASSYRQFPYGYTF. CDR3 bases: TGTGCCAGCAGTTACAGACAGTTCCCCTATGGCTACACCTTC.

CDR3 coding DNA: TGTGCCAGCAGTTTCCTTATTAATGAAAAACTGTTTTTT. Amino acid sequence: CASSFLINEKLFF. The genes are TRBV12-3 or TRBV12-4 and TRBJ1-4; D ambiguous. Trimming cost V 3 bases and J 4 bases, with 6 bases left between them. The CDR3 runs 13 residues.

This clone has more than one count but fewer than ten. The chain combines TRBV11-3 with TRBJ2-7; 7 bases line up with TRBD2. The CDR3 consists of 14 residues. The germline V gene has CDR1 SGHNT and CDR2 YENEEA. Trimming at V came to 4 bases and at J to 2 bases, leaving 5 bases not matched to a gene. The chain's CDR3 is CASSSTSAPYEQYF. DNA for the CDR3: TGTGCCAGCAGCTCCACTAGCGCACCCTACGAGCAGTACTTC.

V is TRBV5-6 and J is TRBJ1-4; D is undetermined. Trimming removed 2 bases at V and 8 bases at J, with 4 bases between. CDR3 length equals 11 residues. Germline V gives CDR1 SGHDT, CDR2 YYEEEE. This CDR3 reads CASSFREKLFF. CDR3 coding DNA: TGTGCCAGCAGCTTTCGGGAAAAACTGTTTTTT.

The chain uses TRBV7-9 and TRBJ1-4, with 8 bases identical to TRBD1. The V gene end was trimmed by 5 bases and the J gene end by 8 bases; junction bases not matched to a gene: 16. The CDR3 covers 17 residues. Germline V CDR1 and CDR2: SEHNR, FQNEAQ (reference sequence). This CDR3 is CASSPPFRTGFGEKLFF. The CDR3 DNA reads as TGTGCCAGCAGCCCACCGTTCCGGACAGGGTTTGGGGAAAAACTGTTTTTT.

The table lists this clone with a few counts. This chain joins TRBV5-1 and TRBJ1-6, with a weak D call TRBD1 (5 bases). CDR3 length: 16 residues. In germline, CDR1 is SGHRS, CDR2 YFSETQ. The V gene lost 5 bases and the J gene lost 0 bases, with 12 bases spanning the gap. The CDR3 DNA reads TGCGCCAGCAGGGAAAACAGGTTCTCCTATAATTCACCCCTCCACTTT. Its translation: CASRENRFSYNSPLHF.

V and J are TRBV4-1 and TRBJ1-2; no clear D gene. V lost 0 bases and J lost 8, with 13 bases in between. The V gene's germline CDR1 is MGHRA and CDR2 YSYEKL. The CDR3 sequence is 14 residues long. CDR3 sequence (DNA): TGCGCCAGCAGCCAAGATTGGTGGAGGGAAGGCTACACCTTC. Its protein is CASSQDWWREGYTF.

CDR3 amino acids: CASSSTAPVIGELFF. DNA of the CDR3: TGTGCCAGCTCATCGACAGCACCGGTGATCGGGGAGCTGTTTTTT. This chain joins TRBV18 and TRBJ2-2; the D gene is possibly TRBD1 (5 bases). V lost 5 bases and J lost 7, with 17 bases in between. This CDR3 contains 15 residues. Germline V gene sequence: CDR1 KGHSH, CDR2 LQKENI.

The chain recombines TRBV6-4 with TRBJ1-1; TRBD1 matches at 7 bases. The germline V gene encodes CDR1 MRHNA and CDR2 SNTAGT. Trimming removed 4 bases from V and 6 bases from J; junction bases left unmatched: 5. This CDR3 comprises 13 residues. CDR3 bases: TGTGCCAGCAGTGCTAAAGGGACAGCTGAAGCTTTCTTT. Its protein product is CASSAKGTAEAFF.

The chain joins TRBV7-8 to TRBJ2-1; TRBD2 matches 7 bases. Per germline, CDR1 SGHVS and CDR2 FQNEAQ. Trimming took 3 bases from V and 9 from J; bases not matched to a gene: 5. This CDR3 has 13 amino acids. CDR3 sequence (DNA): TGTGCCAGCAGCTTTCGGGCGGGGGTTGAGCAGTTCTTC. This gives the protein CASSFRAGVEQFF.

This clone has a handful of counts. J is TRBJ1-1 and V is TRBV3-1 (or the pseudogene TRBV3-2), with 10 bases matching TRBD1. This CDR3 comprises 14 residues. Germline V CDR1 and CDR2: LGHDT, YNNKEL (reference sequence). The V segment lost 1 base and the J segment 9 bases; nucleotides outside the gene matches: 5. CDR3 protein: CASSQVGQGGQAFF. The CDR3 region has the DNA TGTGCCAGCAGCCAAGTAGGACAGGGGGGGCAAGCTTTCTTT.

The chain combines TRBV27 with TRBJ1-2, with a possible D match to TRBD1 (6 bases). From germline, CDR1 is MNHEY and CDR2 SMNVEV (reference sequence). Trimming cost V 2 bases and J 5 bases, with 12 bases left between them. CDR3 length: 14 amino acids. The CDR3 DNA reads as TGTGCCAGCAGTTTAGGTCCGCAGGGGTATGGCTACACCTTC. This codes for CASSLGPQGYGYTF.

This chain links TRBV4-3 with TRBJ2-5, with TRBD2 identical over 10 bases. J was trimmed by 4 bases and V by 0 bases; bases with no gene match: 5. CDR1 is LGHNA and CDR2 is YSLEER in the germline V gene. The CDR3 has 16 residues. This CDR3 reads CASSQDLAGVGETQYF. The CDR3 nucleotides read TGCGCCAGCAGCCAAGATCTAGCGGGAGTCGGAGAGACCCAGTACTTC.

This clone was observed once. This chain joins TRBV11-2 and TRBJ2-1, with D possibly being TRBD2 (6 bases). Germline lookup yields CDR1 SGHAT and CDR2 FQNNGV. This CDR3 has 15 amino acids. Trimming stripped 2 bases from V and 4 bases from J, with 12 bases between. Written as DNA, the CDR3 is TGTGCCAGCAGCTTACGGGACTTCCCATACAATGAGCAGTTCTTC. Protein sequence: CASSLRDFPYNEQFF.

The rearrangement uses TRBV7-8 and TRBJ1-2; no reliable D call. V gave up 1 base and J gave up 2 bases, with 11 bases separating them. The germline CDR1 and CDR2 sequences are SGHVS and FQNEAQ. The CDR3 has 15 residues. The CDR3 loop is CASSLGFRKNYGYTF. The CDR3 DNA reads TGTGCCAGCAGCTTAGGGTTCAGGAAAAACTATGGCTACACCTTC.

The chain combines TRBV4-3 with TRBJ1-6; tentatively, D is TRBD1 (5 bases). Germline-derived CDR1 and CDR2 are LGHNA and YSLEER. Deletions cut 4 bases from V and 7 bases from J, with 11 bases between. The CDR3 covers 14 residues. CDR3 region: CASSRGGENSPLHF. The CDR3 DNA sequence: TGCGCCAGCAGCCGGGGGGGAGAGAATTCACCCCTCCACTTT.

The chain is built from TRBV5-4 and TRBJ2-7, with TRBD2 matching 8 bases. Looked up from germline, CDR1 is SGHNT and CDR2 is YYREEE (reference sequence). CDR3 size: 15 residues. V lost 4 bases, J lost 3 bases, and 9 bases stayed unmatched. CDR3 DNA sequence: TGTGCCAGCAGCCCCGGACTAGCAGGGGACTACGAGCAGTACTTC. Translated, it gives CASSPGLAGDYEQYF. Supplemented by reference TRBV5-4 and TRBJ2-7, the full variable domain reads ETGVTQSPTHLIKTRGQQVTLRCSSQSGHNTVSWYQQALGQGPQFIFQYYREEENGRGNFPPRFSGLQFPNYSSELNVNALELDDSALYLCASSPGLAGDYEQYFGPGTRLTVT.

This clone turned up a few times. The J gene is TRBJ2-7, the V gene TRBV4-2; possible D gene TRBD2, 5 bases. The CDR3 runs 14 residues. Germline V CDR1 and CDR2: LGHNA, YNFKEQ. The germline V and J ends were trimmed by 1 base and 4 bases, with 11 bases remaining between them. CDR3 residues: CASSQVSGEYEQYF. The DNA for the CDR3 is TGTGCCAGCAGCCAAGTCAGCGGCGAATACGAGCAGTACTTC.

The chain links TRBV6-4 to TRBJ1-5, with 9 positions matching TRBD1. The trim removed 8 bases at V and 6 bases at J, leaving 8 bases unmatched. CDR1 and CDR2 (germline): MRHNA, SNTAGT. This CDR3 is built from 14 residues. Here the CDR3 reads CASFPQGAIQPQHF. The CDR3 bases are TGTGCCAGCTTTCCACAGGGGGCAATTCAGCCCCAGCATTTT.

The chain joins TRBV29-1 to TRBJ1-1; perhaps TRBD1 as D (5 bases). V gave up 6 bases and J gave up 1 base, with 18 bases separating them. CDR3 length: 15 amino acids. Germline CDR1 SQVTM, CDR2 ANQGSEA. CDR3 bases: TGCAGCGTCAGAAGACAGCAAAGATCGAACACTGAAGCTTTCTTT. The encoded protein is CSVRRQQRSNTEAFF.

This clone occurred a few times. The chain uses TRBV7-2 and TRBJ2-1, with 10 bases aligning to TRBD2. The ends lost 3 bases at V and 7 bases at J; junction bases unmatched: 3. There are 14 residues in the CDR3. The germline gives CDR1 SGHTA, CDR2 FQGNSA. The CDR3 reads CASSFSGGRNEQFF. The CDR3, as DNA: TGTGCCAGCAGCTTTAGCGGGGGGCGGAATGAGCAGTTCTTC.

The chain employs TRBV6-5 and TRBJ1-1, with 7 bases lining up with TRBD1. Germline lookup yields CDR1 MNHEY and CDR2 SVGAGI. The CDR3 totals 13 residues. Trimming removed 8 bases from V and 5 bases from J; junction bases left unmatched: 8. CDR3 loop: CASRQGIGTEAFF. The CDR3 DNA follows: TGTGCCAGCCGACAGGGAATTGGAACTGAAGCTTTCTTT.

This rearrangement joins TRBV2 to TRBJ2-1, with D possibly TRBD2 on 6 matching bases. This CDR3 comprises 14 residues. V was shortened by 5 bases and J by 3 bases, with 11 bases between the two germline ends. The V gene's germline CDR1 is SNHLY and CDR2 FYNNEI. DNA for the CDR3: TGTGCCAGCAGTTCGGGGGATTACTACAATGAGCAGTTCTTC. Amino acids: CASSSGDYYNEQFF.

The chain couples TRBV7-8 to TRBJ2-1; TRBD2 agrees at 10 bases. Per germline, CDR1 SGHVS and CDR2 FQNEAQ. The V gene end was trimmed by 2 bases and the J gene end by 7 bases; junction bases not matched to a gene: 8. The CDR3 has 16 residues. The CDR3 DNA follows: TGTGCCAGCAGCTTAAGGCTAGCGGGAGTAATAAATGAGCAGTTCTTC. It codes for CASSLRLAGVINEQFF.

This clone was observed a few times. The chain combines TRBV30 with TRBJ2-3, with D perhaps TRBD2 (7 bases). The CDR3 loop spans 16 amino acids. Germline V gene sequence: CDR1 GTSNPN, CDR2 SVGIG (reference sequence). V lost 6 bases and J lost 3, with 22 bases in between. The CDR3 loop reads CACRFPDRRGTDTQYF. CDR3 DNA sequence: TGTGCCTGTCGGTTTCCCGACAGGCGGGGGACAGATACGCAGTATTTT.